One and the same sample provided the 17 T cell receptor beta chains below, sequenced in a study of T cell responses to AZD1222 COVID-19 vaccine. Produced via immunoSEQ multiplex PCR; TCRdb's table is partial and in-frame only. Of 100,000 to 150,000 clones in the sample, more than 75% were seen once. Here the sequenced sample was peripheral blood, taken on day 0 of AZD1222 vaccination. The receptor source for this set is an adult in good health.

CDR3 in DNA: TGTGCCAGCAGTTACCGACAGGGATATATAGGAAACACCATATATTTT. Amino acids: CASSYRQGYIGNTIYF. The chain recombines TRBV6-5 with TRBJ1-3; 7 bases match TRBD1. After removal of 2 bases from V and 4 bases from J, the junction contained 8 bases not matched to a gene. The CDR3 has 16 amino acids. CDR1 and CDR2 (germline): MNHEY, SVGAGI.

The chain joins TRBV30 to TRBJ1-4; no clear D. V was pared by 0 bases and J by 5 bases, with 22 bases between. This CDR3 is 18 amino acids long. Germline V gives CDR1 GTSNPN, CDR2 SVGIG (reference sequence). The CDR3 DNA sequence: TGTGCCTGGAGTGTCCCAACCGGTGGGGTCCTCAAAAATGAAAAACTGTTTTTT. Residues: CAWSVPTGGVLKNEKLFF.

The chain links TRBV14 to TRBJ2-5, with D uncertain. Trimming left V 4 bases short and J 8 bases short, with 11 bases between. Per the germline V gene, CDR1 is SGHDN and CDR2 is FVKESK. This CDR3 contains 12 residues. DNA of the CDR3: TGTGCCAGCAGCCCGACTGACGGTACCCAGTACTTC. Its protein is CASSPTDGTQYF.

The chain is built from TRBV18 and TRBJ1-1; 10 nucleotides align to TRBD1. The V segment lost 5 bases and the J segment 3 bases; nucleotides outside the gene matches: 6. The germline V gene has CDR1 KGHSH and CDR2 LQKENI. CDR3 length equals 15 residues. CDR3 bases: TGTGCCAGCTCAGCGGACAGGGGGGGGGACACTGAAGCTTTCTTT. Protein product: CASSADRGGDTEAFF. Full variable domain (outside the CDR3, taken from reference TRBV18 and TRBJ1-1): NAGVMQNPRHLVRRRGQEARLRCSPMKGHSHVYWYRQLPEEGLKFMVYLQKENIIDESGMPKERFSAEFPKEGPSILRIQQVVRGDSAAYFCASSADRGGDTEAFFGQGTRLTVV.

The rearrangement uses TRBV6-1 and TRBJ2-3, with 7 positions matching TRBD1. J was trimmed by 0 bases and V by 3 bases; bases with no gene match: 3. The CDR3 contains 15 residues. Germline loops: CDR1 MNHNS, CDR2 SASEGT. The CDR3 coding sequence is TGTGCCAGCAGTGACAACAGGGGAAGCACAGATACGCAGTATTTT. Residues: CASSDNRGSTDTQYF.

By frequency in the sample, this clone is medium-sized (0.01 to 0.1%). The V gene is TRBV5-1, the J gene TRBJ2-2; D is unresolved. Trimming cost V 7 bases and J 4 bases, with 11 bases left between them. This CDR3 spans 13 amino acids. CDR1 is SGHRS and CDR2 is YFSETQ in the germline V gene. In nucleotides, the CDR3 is TGCGCCAGCCTGGCCCCCGGCACCGGGGAGCTGTTTTTT. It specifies CASLAPGTGELFF. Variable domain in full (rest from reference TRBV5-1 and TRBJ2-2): KAGVTQTPRYLIKTRGQQVTLSCSPISGHRSVSWYQQTPGQGLQFLFEYFSETQRNKGNFPGRFSGRQFSNSRSEMNVSTLELGDSALYLCASLAPGTGELFFGEGSRLTVL.

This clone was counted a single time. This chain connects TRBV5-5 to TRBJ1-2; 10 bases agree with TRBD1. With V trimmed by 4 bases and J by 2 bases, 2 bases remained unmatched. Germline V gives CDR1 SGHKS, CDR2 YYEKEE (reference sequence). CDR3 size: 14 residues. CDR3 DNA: TGTGCCAGCAGCCCGGGACAGGGGAACTATGGCTACACCTTC. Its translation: CASSPGQGNYGYTF.

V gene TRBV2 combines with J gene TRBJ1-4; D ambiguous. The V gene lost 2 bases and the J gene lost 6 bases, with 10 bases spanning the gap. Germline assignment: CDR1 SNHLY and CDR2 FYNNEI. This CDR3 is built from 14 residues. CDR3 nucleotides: TGTGCCAGCAGTGAACAGCTTAAAGATGAAAAACTGTTTTTT. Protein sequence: CASSEQLKDEKLFF.

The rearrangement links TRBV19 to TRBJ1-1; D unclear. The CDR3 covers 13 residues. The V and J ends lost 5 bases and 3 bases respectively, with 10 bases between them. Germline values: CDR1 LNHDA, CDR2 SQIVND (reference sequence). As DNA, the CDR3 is TGTGCCAGTAGTTCTCGATCGTACACTGAAGCTTTCTTT. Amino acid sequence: CASSSRSYTEAFF.

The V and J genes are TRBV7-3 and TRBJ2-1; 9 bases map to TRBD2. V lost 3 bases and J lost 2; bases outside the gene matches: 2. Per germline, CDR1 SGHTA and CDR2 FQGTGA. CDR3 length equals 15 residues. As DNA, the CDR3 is TGTGCCAGCAGCTTTGCGGGAGGGCCCTACAATGAGCAGTTCTTC. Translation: CASSFAGGPYNEQFF. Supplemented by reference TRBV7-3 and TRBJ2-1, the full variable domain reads GAGVSQTPSNKVTEKGKYVELRCDPISGHTALYWYRQSLGQGPEFLIYFQGTGAADDSGLPNDRFFAVRPEGSVSTLKIQRTERGDSAVYLCASSFAGGPYNEQFFGPGTRLTVL.

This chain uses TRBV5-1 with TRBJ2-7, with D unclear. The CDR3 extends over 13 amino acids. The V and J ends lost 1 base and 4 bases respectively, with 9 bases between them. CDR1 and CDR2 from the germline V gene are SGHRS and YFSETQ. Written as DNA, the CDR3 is TGCGCCAGCAGCTTGCCCACAGCTTACGAGCAGTACTTC. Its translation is CASSLPTAYEQYF.

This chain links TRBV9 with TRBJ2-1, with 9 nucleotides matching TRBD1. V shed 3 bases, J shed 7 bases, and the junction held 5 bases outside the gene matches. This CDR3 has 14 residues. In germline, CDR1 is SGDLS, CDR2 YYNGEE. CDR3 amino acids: CASSETGGGNEQFF. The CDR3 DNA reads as TGTGCCAGCAGCGAAACAGGGGGCGGGAATGAGCAGTTCTTC.

The CDR3 loop is CASSYKGRENTEAFF. The CDR3 region has the DNA TGTGCCAGCAGTTATAAGGGACGGGAGAACACTGAAGCTTTCTTT. The V and J genes are TRBV27 and TRBJ1-1; D possibly corresponds to TRBD1 (5 bases). Per the germline V gene, CDR1 is MNHEY and CDR2 is SMNVEV (reference sequence). V was trimmed by 4 bases and J by 1 base, leaving 13 bases between them. This CDR3 has 15 residues.

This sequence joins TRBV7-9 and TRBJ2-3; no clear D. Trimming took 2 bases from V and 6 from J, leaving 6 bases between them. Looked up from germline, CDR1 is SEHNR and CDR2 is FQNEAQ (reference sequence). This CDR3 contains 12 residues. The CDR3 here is CASSLTEDTQYF. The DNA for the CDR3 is TGTGCCAGCAGCTTAACAGAGGATACGCAGTATTTT.

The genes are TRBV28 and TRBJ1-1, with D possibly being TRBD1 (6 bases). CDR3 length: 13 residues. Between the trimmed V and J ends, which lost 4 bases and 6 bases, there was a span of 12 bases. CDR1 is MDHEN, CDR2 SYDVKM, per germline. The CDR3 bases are TGTGCCAGCAGTTACAACAGGGAATCTGAAGCTTTCTTT. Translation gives CASSYNRESEAFF.

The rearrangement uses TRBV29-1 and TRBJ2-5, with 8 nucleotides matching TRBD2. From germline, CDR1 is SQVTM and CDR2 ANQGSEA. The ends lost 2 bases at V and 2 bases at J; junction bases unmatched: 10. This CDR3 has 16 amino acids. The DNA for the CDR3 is TGCAGCGTTGAAAGTCCCGGGGGGGCAGATCAAGAGACCCAGTACTTC. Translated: CSVESPGGADQETQYF.

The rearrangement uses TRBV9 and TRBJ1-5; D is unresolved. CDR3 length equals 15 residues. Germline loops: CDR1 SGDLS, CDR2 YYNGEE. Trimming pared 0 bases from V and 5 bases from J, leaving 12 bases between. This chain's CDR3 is CASSVGAGEHQPQHF. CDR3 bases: TGTGCCAGCAGCGTAGGGGCAGGAGAACATCAGCCCCAGCATTTT.